This passage covers 3 T cell receptor beta chains from one sample sequenced in a study of blood T cell repertoires in COVID-19. The method was immunoSEQ multiplex PCR; TCRdb's version includes in-frame clones alone and lacks a portion of them. The sample holds roughly 300,000 clones, roughly 83% seen once. Material for sequencing was peripheral blood. All receptors come from a human donor with COVID-19, enrolled during active disease. The donor label of this sample is uncertain.

On this clone: A read error may produce the germline difference seen at one junction end. The J gene is TRBJ2-1, the V gene TRBV7-7, with 7 bases lining up with TRBD2. Germline V gene sequence: CDR1 SSHAT, CDR2 FNYEAQ (reference sequence). This CDR3 contains 13 residues. The CDR3 protein is CASSLGRAGEQFF. As DNA, the CDR3 is TGTGCTAGCAGCTTAGGGAGGGCAGGTGAGCAGTTCTTC. Full variable domain (outside the CDR3, taken from reference TRBV7-7 and TRBJ2-1): GAGVSQSPRYKVTKRGQDVTLRCDPISSHATLYWYQQALGQGPEFLTYFNYEAQPDKSGLPSDRFSAERPEGSISTLTIQRTEQRDSAMYRCASSLGRAGEQFFGPGTRLTVL.

The chain links TRBV19 to TRBJ2-5, with 9 bases lining up with TRBD1. V lost 1 base and J lost 3; bases outside the gene matches: 12. CDR3 size: 18 residues. Germline CDR1 LNHDA, CDR2 SQIVND (reference sequence). The CDR3 DNA reads as TGTGCCAGTAGTATAGGGATCACAGGGGGCATGTTGAAAGAGACCCAGTACTTC. Its protein product is CASSIGITGGMLKETQYF.

The chain has TRBV27 and TRBJ1-1, with D possibly matching TRBD1 (5 bases). Looked up from germline, CDR1 is MNHEY and CDR2 is SMNVEV (reference sequence). The CDR3 is 15 amino acids. With 3 bases removed from V and 3 bases from J, the gap between germline ends came to 14 bases. The CDR3 DNA reads as TGTGCCAGCAGTTTCACAAGCGGGGCCTACACTGAAGCTTTCTTT. Its protein product is CASSFTSGAYTEAFF.